This record looks at one T cell receptor (beta chain) sequence and its context. Its specificity is not known. Libraries were prepared by immunoSEQ multiplex PCR; TCRdb keeps only in-frame clonotypes and omits some of them. The sample has more than 140,000 clones; about four fifths are singletons. The record originates from a study of PD-1 blockade in classical Hodgkin lymphoma. Turning to the study itself: Patients were treated with nivolumab at 3 mg/kg, and this was given intravenously every 2 weeks. Study conclusions and caveats: At baseline, newly diagnosed patients reportedly showed less TCR diversity than healthy donors. Whoever responded completely had baseline diversity much like that seen in newly diagnosed patients. TCR diversity rose significantly by C4D1 in CD4+ but not CD8+ cells.

Germline V gene lookup returns CDR1 SGHTA and CDR2 FQGTGA. CDR3 length: 17 residues. Trimming removed 2 bases at V and 8 bases at J, with 22 bases between. In every patient, relapse followed autologous stem cell transplantation, while exposure to brentuximab vedotin differed. The chain employs TRBV7-3 and TRBJ2-1, with no clear D. The specimen was peripheral blood mononuclear cells (PBMCs), collected before the second cycle of nivolumab. The sequence came from a human donor with classical Hodgkin lymphoma. The CDR3 nucleotides are TGTGCCAGCAGCTTAGGTTACGGACCCCCGGTTGTCGATGAGCAGTTCTTC. Its translation is CASSLGYGPPVVDEQFF.